The T cell receptor beta chain described here comes from a study of T-cell reconstitution after alpha-beta-depleted transplantation in children. Whole-study findings and limits: After transplant, high TCRbeta diversity at day 60 in some patients arose from surviving recipient T cells and thymic progenitors.

V trimming: 0 bases; J trimming: 0 bases; junction bases outside the gene matches: 3. Germline CDR1 reads MDHEN; CDR2 reads SYDVKM. There are 18 residues in the CDR3. A library of TCRbeta sequences, prepared with unique molecular identifiers, was generated. TCRdb redid the calling of the PCR reads with MiXCR, one entry per CDR3 protein. The sample yields over 200,000 distinct CDR3 sequences, about a tenth seen once. This clonotype turned up a few times. The antigen remains undetermined. The source material was PBMCs, sampled before TCRalphabeta/CD19-depleted stem cell transplant. The sequence was obtained from a child under three years old with acute myeloid leukemia, due to receive a stem cell transplant. The J gene is TRBJ1-6, the V gene TRBV28, with 9 bases identical to TRBD1. The CDR3 DNA is TGTGCCAGCAGTTTATGGGGGACAGGGAGCTCCTATAATTCACCCCTCCACTTT. Residues: CASSLWGTGSSYNSPLHF. Full variable domain (outside the CDR3, taken from reference TRBV28 and TRBJ1-6): DVKVTQSSRYLVKRTGEKVFLECVQDMDHENMFWYRQDPGLGLRLIYFSYDVKMKEKGDIPEGYSVSREKKERFSLILESASTNQTSMYLCASSLWGTGSSYNSPLHFGNGTRLTVT.